A selection of T cell receptor beta chains follows, all from one sample in a study of OX40 agonist ivuxolimab in advanced cancers. TCRdb's copy holds only in-frame clones and misses some; the assay was immunoSEQ multiplex PCR. This repertoire shows 52,000 or so clones, around 81% found once; its top ten account for under 3.5%. The sample was CD4+ or CD8+ T cells sorted from blood, taken in a trial of the OX40 agonist ivuxolimab. The receptors derive from an adult with an advanced solid tumor such as melanoma, head and neck, liver or kidney cancer. The CDR3 runs from the conserved cysteine through the conserved F or W. Fields, in order: D gene, V gene, CDR3 length, J gene, clone size, CDR3 protein, CDR3 DNA. D genes are given only for firm matches. Only some rows state a clone size, as once, few, many or a class for expanded clones.

>-|TRBV6-1|13|TRBJ2-7|-
CATTLLITYEQYF
TGTGCCACCACCCTCCTGATAACCTACGAGCAGTACTTC
>-|TRBV4-3|13|TRBJ1-1|-
CASSQGRGTEAFF
TGCGCCAGCAGCCAAGGAAGGGGCACTGAAGCTTTCTTT
>-|TRBV14|17|TRBJ1-4|-
CASSQEGWGPSNEKLFF
TGTGCCAGCAGCCAAGAAGGTTGGGGACCGAGTAATGAAAAACTGTTTTTT
>-|TRBV30|15|TRBJ1-6|-
CAWSVTMGAASPLHF
TGTGCCTGGAGTGTAACGATGGGGGCGGCTTCACCCCTCCACTTT
>-|TRBV30|15|TRBJ1-2|-
CAWGSKGTNNYGYTF
TGTGCCTGGGGAAGTAAAGGGACGAATAACTATGGCTACACCTTC
>-|TRBV5-1|13|TRBJ1-2|few
CASSLGGDYGYTF
TGCGCCAGCAGCTTGGGAGGGGACTATGGCTACACCTTC
>TRBD2|TRBV4-1|16|TRBJ2-3|-
CASSRQLAGLTDTQYF
TGCGCCAGCAGCCGACAACTAGCGGGGCTTACAGATACGCAGTATTTT
>-|TRBV30|14|TRBJ1-1|-
CAWVNRRVNTEAFF
TGTGCCTGGGTCAATCGTCGAGTGAACACTGAAGCTTTCTTT
>-|TRBV5-1|15|TRBJ1-4|-
CASSLVGGSAEKLFF
TGCGCCAGCAGCTTGGTTGGGGGCAGTGCTGAAAAACTGTTTTTT
>-|TRBV7-2|15|TRBJ1-4|-
CASSPTGTKWEKLFF
TGTGCCAGCAGCCCGACCGGGACAAAGTGGGAAAAACTGTTTTTT
>-|TRBV19|14|TRBJ2-7|few
CASSIDPGSYEQYF
TGTGCCAGTAGTATAGACCCCGGGTCCTACGAGCAGTACTTC
>-|TRBV6-1|14|TRBJ1-4|-
CASSTTGANEKLFF
TGTGCCAGCAGTACTACCGGGGCTAATGAAAAACTGTTTTTT
>-|TRBV30|15|TRBJ1-5|-
CAWSGRGTLPQPQHF
TGTGCCTGGAGTGGTAGGGGGACGTTACCTCAGCCCCAGCATTTT
>-|TRBV12-5|17|TRBJ1-3|-
CASGLASGGLSGNTIYF
TGTGCTAGTGGTTTGGCCTCTGGGGGTTTATCTGGAAACACCATATATTTT
>-|TRBV4-3|15|TRBJ1-2|-
CASSPDRYLNYGYTF
TGCGCCAGCAGCCCCGACAGGTACCTAAACTATGGCTACACCTTC
>-|TRBV6-4|12|TRBJ1-6|-
CASSDMVGSLHF
TGTGCCAGCAGTGACATGGTTGGTTCCCTCCACTTT
>-|TRBV6-4|13|TRBJ1-5|-
CASGRVSNQPQHF
TGTGCCAGCGGGAGGGTTAGCAATCAGCCCCAGCATTTT
>TRBD1|TRBV18|16|TRBJ1-5|-
CASSPQGAGGNQPQHF
TGTGCCAGCTCACCACAGGGGGCGGGGGGCAATCAGCCCCAGCATTTT
>-|TRBV5-1|15|TRBJ2-1|-
CASSLVHSPYNEQFF
TGCGCCAGCAGCTTGGTCCACTCCCCCTACAATGAGCAGTTCTTC
>-|TRBV7-3|17|TRBJ2-5|few
CASSLPIGGRIQETQYF
TGTGCCAGCAGCTTACCAATAGGGGGGCGCATCCAAGAGACCCAGTACTTC
>-|TRBV4-3|14|TRBJ2-2|-
CASSQDQGFGELFF
TGCGCCAGCAGCCAAGATCAGGGTTTCGGGGAGCTGTTTTTT
>-|TRBV6-5|13|TRBJ2-7|-
CASSYTRSYEQYF
TGTGCCAGCAGTTACACTAGATCCTACGAGCAGTACTTC
>-|TRBV6-5|15|TRBJ2-3|-
CASRNLGGRSDTQYF
TGTGCCAGCAGAAACCTTGGAGGGAGGTCAGATACGCAGTATTTT
>TRBD1|TRBV7-2|17|TRBJ2-5|-
CASSLDLGGQGGETQYF
TGTGCCAGCAGCTTAGACCTGGGGGGACAGGGAGGAGAGACCCAGTACTTC
>-|TRBV9|16|TRBJ2-3|-
CASSVVVGRGPDTQYF
TGTGCCAGCAGCGTAGTAGTGGGGAGAGGCCCAGATACGCAGTATTTT
>TRBD2|TRBV5-5|18|TRBJ2-1|-
CASSYGLAGYWSQDEQFF
TGTGCCAGCAGCTATGGACTAGCGGGATATTGGAGTCAGGATGAGCAGTTCTTC
>-|TRBV30|13|TRBJ2-3|-
CAWRGGVADTQYF
TGTGCCTGGAGGGGTGGGGTGGCAGATACGCAGTATTTT
>-|TRBV19|16|TRBJ1-5|once
CASKTLAGTKNQPQHF
TGTGCCAGTAAAACCTTAGCCGGGACAAAAAATCAGCCCCAGCATTTT
>-|TRBV30|13|TRBJ2-3|-
CAWSVGGTDTQYF
TGTGCCTGGAGTGTCGGGGGAACAGATACGCAGTATTTT
>TRBD1|TRBV2|14|TRBJ2-5|-
CASSQQGVGETQYF
TGTGCCAGCAGCCAACAGGGGGTTGGGGAGACCCAGTACTTC
>TRBD1|TRBV5-1|14|TRBJ2-1|-
CASSTTGENNEQFF
TGCGCCAGCAGCACGACAGGGGAAAACAATGAGCAGTTCTTC
>-|TRBV5-4|13|TRBJ2-7|-
CASSLNPGYEQYF
TGTGCCAGCAGCTTGAATCCGGGCTACGAGCAGTACTTC
>TRBD1|TRBV7-8|16|TRBJ2-5|-
CASTPSRQGVRETQYF
TGTGCCAGCACCCCGAGCCGGCAGGGGGTGAGGGAGACCCAGTACTTC
>TRBD1|TRBV10-2|13|TRBJ2-3|-
CASRQGARDTQYF
TGCGCCAGCAGGCAGGGGGCAAGAGATACGCAGTATTTT
>TRBD2|TRBV6-1|15|TRBJ2-3|-
CASSEVAGATDTQYF
TGTGCCAGCAGTGAAGTAGCGGGGGCGACAGATACGCAGTATTTT
>TRBD2|TRBV29-1|16|TRBJ2-1|-
CSVEGEGLAGYNEQFF
TGCAGCGTTGAAGGAGAAGGACTAGCGGGTTACAATGAGCAGTTCTTC
>TRBD2|TRBV13|17|TRBJ2-1|-
CASSPRIGTSGGNEQFF
TGTGCCAGCAGCCCTCGAATCGGGACTAGCGGGGGGAATGAGCAGTTCTTC
>-|TRBV5-1|14|TRBJ2-5|-
CASKPGSEGETQYF
TGCGCCAGCAAGCCGGGATCCGAGGGGGAGACCCAGTACTTC
>-|TRBV19|14|TRBJ1-3|-
CASSGRGTGNTIYF
TGTGCCAGTAGTGGCAGGGGAACGGGAAACACCATATATTTT
>-|TRBV9|13|TRBJ1-1|-
CASSVVQSTEAFF
TGTGCCAGCAGCGTAGTCCAAAGCACTGAAGCTTTCTTT
>-|TRBV10-1|14|TRBJ2-3|-
CASSLSEAGDTQYF
TGCGCCAGCAGCCTTAGTGAGGCGGGAGATACGCAGTATTTT
>-|TRBV6-6|16|TRBJ1-1|-
CASSYGHRMVNTEAFF
TGTGCCAGCAGTTACGGGCATAGGATGGTGAACACTGAAGCTTTCTTT
>-|TRBV5-1|14|TRBJ1-2|-
CASSPPGDTYGYTF
TGCGCCAGCAGCCCCCCAGGAGATACCTATGGCTACACCTTC
>-|TRBV11-2|14|TRBJ2-7|-
CASSPGFRDYEQYF
TGTGCCAGCAGCCCAGGGTTTAGGGACTACGAGCAGTACTTC
>-|TRBV7-2|15|TRBJ2-2|-
CASSLVGPGTGELFF
TGTGCCAGCAGCTTAGTCGGACCTGGCACCGGGGAGCTGTTTTTT
>-|TRBV27|16|TRBJ1-2|-
CASSFNGKGRNYGYTF
TGTGCCAGCAGTTTCAATGGGAAAGGGCGGAACTATGGCTACACCTTC
>-|TRBV5-4|13|TRBJ2-7|-
CASSYSGSYEQYF
TGTGCCAGCAGCTATAGCGGATCCTACGAGCAGTACTTC